These T cell receptor beta chains were read from a single sample in a study of blood T cell repertoires in COVID-19. Some clones are missing from TCRdb's copy, which holds only in-frame ones; the method was immunoSEQ multiplex PCR. The table records 280,000 or so clones, about 91% of them present only once. Sequencing used peripheral blood. All receptors come from a woman in her 30s who had recovered from COVID-19. CDR3s include the opening cysteine and the closing phenylalanine or tryptophan. D genes are given only for firm matches. Clone size appears in some rows only: once, few, many, or a class for an expanded clone.

j_gene: TRBJ2-7; d_gene: NA; abundance: NA; v_gene: TRBV5-4; CDR3aa: CASSFAPLGFGEQYF; CDR3nt: TGTGCCAGCAGCTTCGCCCCATTGGGTTTCGGGGAGCAGTACTTC
j_gene: TRBJ2-3; d_gene: TRBD2; abundance: NA; v_gene: TRBV19; CDR3aa: CASSAGLAGLDTQYF; CDR3nt: TGTGCCAGTAGTGCGGGACTAGCGGGGTTAGATACGCAGTATTTT
j_gene: TRBJ1-1; d_gene: NA; abundance: NA; v_gene: TRBV6-6; CDR3aa: CASSYSNEGTRQAFF; CDR3nt: TGTGCCAGCAGTTACTCGAATGAGGGTACGAGACAAGCTTTCTTT
j_gene: TRBJ1-6; d_gene: TRBD1; abundance: NA; v_gene: TRBV19; CDR3aa: CASKSGTGFDRNSPLHF; CDR3nt: TGTGCCAGTAAGTCCGGGACAGGATTCGACCGGAATTCACCCCTCCACTTT
j_gene: TRBJ2-7; d_gene: TRBD2; abundance: once; v_gene: TRBV7-2; CDR3aa: CASSLSSGGDEQYF; CDR3nt: TGTGCCAGCAGCTTATCCAGCGGGGGGGACGAGCAGTACTTC
j_gene: TRBJ1-3; d_gene: TRBD1; abundance: NA; v_gene: TRBV10-3; CDR3aa: CAISGTGASVGNTIYF; CDR3nt: TGTGCCATCAGTGGCACAGGGGCGTCAGTAGGGAACACCATATATTTT
j_gene: TRBJ1-5; d_gene: NA; abundance: NA; v_gene: TRBV28; CDR3aa: CASSTRTDQPQHF; CDR3nt: TGTGCCAGCAGTACCCGGACAGATCAGCCCCAGCATTTT
j_gene: TRBJ2-3; d_gene: NA; abundance: NA; v_gene: TRBV5-1; CDR3aa: CASSPGTFSTDTQYF; CDR3nt: TGCGCCAGCAGCCCCGGGACTTTTAGCACAGATACGCAGTATTTT
j_gene: TRBJ1-6; d_gene: TRBD1; abundance: once; v_gene: TRBV4-3; CDR3aa: CASSQDTGANSPLHF; CDR3nt: TGCGCCAGCAGCCAAGATACAGGGGCGAATTCACCCCTCCACTTT
j_gene: TRBJ2-2; d_gene: TRBD1; abundance: NA; v_gene: TRBV6-5; CDR3aa: CASSRATGGDGELFF; CDR3nt: TGTGCCAGCAGTCGAGCGACAGGGGGTGACGGGGAGCTGTTTTTT
j_gene: TRBJ1-1; d_gene: NA; abundance: NA; v_gene: TRBV10-1; CDR3aa: CASRENRVAEAFF; CDR3nt: TGCGCCAGCAGGGAAAACAGGGTTGCTGAAGCTTTCTTT
j_gene: TRBJ1-5; d_gene: TRBD1; abundance: NA; v_gene: TRBV19; CDR3aa: CASSAPGQGAGPQHF; CDR3nt: TGTGCCAGTAGTGCCCCCGGACAGGGCGCAGGTCCCCAGCATTTT
j_gene: TRBJ1-4; d_gene: NA; abundance: NA; v_gene: TRBV4-1; CDR3aa: CASSHDGREGSEKLFF; CDR3nt: TGCGCCAGCAGCCACGATGGGAGGGAGGGGAGTGAAAAACTGTTTTTT
j_gene: TRBJ2-3; d_gene: NA; abundance: once; v_gene: TRBV6-5; CDR3aa: CASSLRDTQYF; CDR3nt: TGTGCCAGCTCACTAAGGGATACGCAGTATTTT
j_gene: TRBJ1-2; d_gene: NA; abundance: NA; v_gene: TRBV27; CDR3aa: CASRRGGPNYGYTF; CDR3nt: TGTGCCAGCAGAAGGGGAGGGCCTAACTATGGCTACACCTTC
j_gene: TRBJ2-2; d_gene: TRBD1; abundance: NA; v_gene: TRBV25-1; CDR3aa: CASSDLQGDTGELFF; CDR3nt: TGTGCCAGCAGTGATCTCCAGGGGGACACCGGGGAGCTGTTTTTT
j_gene: TRBJ1-5; d_gene: TRBD1; abundance: NA; v_gene: TRBV28; CDR3aa: CASSEGQGTNQPQHF; CDR3nt: TGTGCCAGCAGTGAAGGACAGGGCACCAATCAGCCCCAGCATTTT
j_gene: TRBJ1-5; d_gene: TRBD1; abundance: NA; v_gene: TRBV5-1; CDR3aa: CASSLGQGDQPQHF; CDR3nt: TGCGCCAGCAGCCTGGGACAGGGAGATCAGCCCCAGCATTTT
j_gene: TRBJ1-4; d_gene: NA; abundance: NA; v_gene: TRBV19; CDR3aa: CASTTETGDNEKLFF; CDR3nt: TGTGCCAGTACCACGGAGACGGGAGATAATGAAAAACTGTTTTTT
j_gene: TRBJ2-7; d_gene: TRBD1; abundance: once; v_gene: TRBV9; CDR3aa: CASSEGTGSSYEQYF; CDR3nt: TGTGCCAGCAGCGAGGGGACAGGGAGCTCCTACGAGCAGTACTTC
j_gene: TRBJ2-4; d_gene: TRBD2; abundance: once; v_gene: TRBV3-1/TRBV3-2; CDR3aa: CASSLGTSGGASKNIQYF; CDR3nt: TGTGCCAGCAGCCTTGGGACTAGCGGGGGGGCTTCCAAAAACATTCAGTACTTC
j_gene: TRBJ2-5; d_gene: TRBD2; abundance: NA; v_gene: TRBV2; CDR3aa: CASSPSGWGQQETQYF; CDR3nt: TGTGCCAGCAGTCCTAGCGGGTGGGGGCAGCAAGAGACCCAGTACTTC
j_gene: TRBJ1-6; d_gene: NA; abundance: few; v_gene: TRBV2; CDR3aa: CASSEGRSNSPLHF; CDR3nt: TGTGCCAGCAGTGAAGGCAGGTCGAATTCACCCCTCCACTTT
j_gene: TRBJ2-3; d_gene: TRBD2; abundance: NA; v_gene: TRBV5-1; CDR3aa: CASSSRAGQSSTDTQYF; CDR3nt: TGCGCCAGCAGCTCAAGAGCGGGGCAATCTAGCACAGATACGCAGTATTTT
j_gene: TRBJ2-6; d_gene: TRBD1; abundance: NA; v_gene: TRBV5-4; CDR3aa: CASSLRTGAGSGANVLTF; CDR3nt: TGTGCCAGCAGCCTAAGGACAGGGGCTGGGTCTGGGGCCAACGTCCTGACTTTC
j_gene: TRBJ2-5; d_gene: TRBD2; abundance: once; v_gene: TRBV30; CDR3aa: CAWKREGETQYF; CDR3nt: TGTGCCTGGAAGAGGGAGGGAGAGACCCAGTACTTC
j_gene: TRBJ1-2; d_gene: TRBD1; abundance: NA; v_gene: TRBV18; CDR3aa: CASSPPLGTGNGYTF; CDR3nt: TGTGCCAGCTCACCACCACTCGGGACAGGGAATGGCTACACCTTC
j_gene: TRBJ2-3; d_gene: NA; abundance: once; v_gene: TRBV9; CDR3aa: CASSARQVDTQYF; CDR3nt: TGTGCCAGCAGCGCCAGACAGGTAGATACGCAGTATTTT